These T cell receptor beta chains were read from a single sample in a study of CD8 T cells in ankylosing spondylitis. TCRdb reanalysed the 5' RACE reads using MiXCR and keeps one entry per CDR3 protein. The data show 220,000 or so distinct CDR3 sequences, with roughly a tenth seen just once and approximately 20% held by the top ten. The sequenced sample consisted of blood, either unsorted or a sorted T cell fraction (not recorded which). The origin of the receptors is a male donor with ankylosing spondylitis or in good health (not recorded which). Each CDR3 is given without its conserved first and last residue. Each record gives: V gene, J gene, CDR3 protein.

>TRBV2|TRBJ1-5
ASSEENSNQPQH
>TRBV20-1|TRBJ1-5
SAKAAGYQPQH
>TRBV9|TRBJ2-3
ASSVGLPSTDTQY
>TRBV5-1|TRBJ1-1
ASGKSAANTEAF
>TRBV18|TRBJ2-7
ASSPTGTSYEQY
>TRBV10-3|TRBJ2-1
AISVERGSYNEQF
>TRBV7-2|TRBJ2-3
ASSLGRGPTDTQY
>TRBV20-1|TRBJ2-1
SARAIGPQHNEQF
>TRBV6-2/TRBV6-3|TRBJ2-7
ANSYSRDVEQY
>TRBV10-3|TRBJ2-5
AINDSGGETQY
>TRBV5-1|TRBJ2-7
ASSIDGGSYEQY
>TRBV6-5|TRBJ2-3
ASSYDGATPTQY
>TRBV29-1|TRBJ1-1
SGGRDWTTEVF
>TRBV18|TRBJ2-3
ASSVMVDTQY
>TRBV29-1|TRBJ2-7
SVGGVGTYEQY
>TRBV5-1|TRBJ2-7
ASSVQGDEQY
>TRBV28|TRBJ2-7
ASSLLPGAPREQY
>TRBV9|TRBJ2-2
ASSADVGGEPF
>TRBV20-1|TRBJ2-7
SVPGQGAQEQY
>TRBV2|TRBJ1-4
ASSENQGYEKLF
>TRBV12-3/TRBV12-4|TRBJ1-1
ASSLANGATEAF
>TRBV11-1|TRBJ2-3
ASSSPLATDTQY